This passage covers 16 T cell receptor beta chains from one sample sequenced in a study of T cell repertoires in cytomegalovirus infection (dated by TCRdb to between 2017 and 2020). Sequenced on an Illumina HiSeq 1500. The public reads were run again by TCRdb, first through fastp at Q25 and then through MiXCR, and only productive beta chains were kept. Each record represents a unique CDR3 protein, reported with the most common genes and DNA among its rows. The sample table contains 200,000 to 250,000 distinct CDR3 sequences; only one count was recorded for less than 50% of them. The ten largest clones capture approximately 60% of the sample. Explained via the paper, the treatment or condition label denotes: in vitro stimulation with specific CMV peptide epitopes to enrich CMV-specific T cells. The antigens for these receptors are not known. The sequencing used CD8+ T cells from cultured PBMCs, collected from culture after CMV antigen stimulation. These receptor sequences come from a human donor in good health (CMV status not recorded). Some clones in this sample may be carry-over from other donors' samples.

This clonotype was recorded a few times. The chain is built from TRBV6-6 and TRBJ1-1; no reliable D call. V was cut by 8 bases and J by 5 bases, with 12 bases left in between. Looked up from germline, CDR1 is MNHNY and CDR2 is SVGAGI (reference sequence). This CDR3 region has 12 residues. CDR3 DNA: TGTGCCAGCGGGTTTGTGTCGACTGAAGCTTTCTTT. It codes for CASGFVSTEAFF.

This CDR3 reads CASSSNLPSGRASRNIQYF. CDR3 DNA sequence: TGTGCCAGCAGTTCCAACCTACCTAGCGGGAGAGCCTCAAGGAACATTCAGTACTTC. The chain has TRBV28 and TRBJ2-4, with 10 bases aligning to TRBD2. This CDR3 region has 19 residues. The J segment lost 7 bases and the V segment lost 4 bases, leaving 19 bases of the junction unmatched. Germline V gene sequence: CDR1 MDHEN, CDR2 SYDVKM.

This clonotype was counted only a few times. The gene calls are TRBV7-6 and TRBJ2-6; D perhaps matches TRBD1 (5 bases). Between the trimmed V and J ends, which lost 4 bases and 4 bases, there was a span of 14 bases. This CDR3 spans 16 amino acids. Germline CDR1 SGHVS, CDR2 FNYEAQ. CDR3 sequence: CASSSAPGAGANVLTF. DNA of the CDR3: TGTGCCAGCAGCTCTGCCCCTGGGGCCGGGGCCAACGTCCTGACTTTC.

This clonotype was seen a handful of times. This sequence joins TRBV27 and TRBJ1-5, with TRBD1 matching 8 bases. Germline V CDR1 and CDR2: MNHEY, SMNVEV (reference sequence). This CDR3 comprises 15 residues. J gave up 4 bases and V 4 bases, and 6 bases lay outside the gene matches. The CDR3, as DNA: TGTGCCAGCAGTTCAACAGGGGGTTGGAATCAGCCCCAGCATTTT. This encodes CASSSTGGWNQPQHF.

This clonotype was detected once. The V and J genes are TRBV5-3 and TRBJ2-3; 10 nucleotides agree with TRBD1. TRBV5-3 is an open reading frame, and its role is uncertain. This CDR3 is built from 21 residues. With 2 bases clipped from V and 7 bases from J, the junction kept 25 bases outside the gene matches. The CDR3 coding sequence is TGTGCCAGAAGCTTCCACGCCTTTACAATGGGAAACCGGGACAGGGGAAATACGCAGTATTTT. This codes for CARSFHAFTMGNRDRGNTQYF.

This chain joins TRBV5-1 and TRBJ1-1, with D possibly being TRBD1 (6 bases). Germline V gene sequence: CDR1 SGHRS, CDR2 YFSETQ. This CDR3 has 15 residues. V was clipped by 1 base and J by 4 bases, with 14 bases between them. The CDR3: CASSLSRGPGTEAFF. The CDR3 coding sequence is TGCGCCAGCAGCTTGTCTCGGGGGCCGGGCACTGAAGCTTTCTTT.

CDR3 in amino acids: CASSSGLDEQYF. The CDR3 DNA sequence: TGTGCCAGCAGTTCCGGACTGGACGAGCAGTACTTC. J is TRBJ2-7 and V is TRBV27, with D possibly matching TRBD2 (5 bases). CDR1 is MNHEY and CDR2 is SMNVEV in the germline V gene (reference sequence). CDR3 length equals 12 residues. Trimming shortened V by 4 bases and J by 5 bases, and 9 bases separated the two germline ends.

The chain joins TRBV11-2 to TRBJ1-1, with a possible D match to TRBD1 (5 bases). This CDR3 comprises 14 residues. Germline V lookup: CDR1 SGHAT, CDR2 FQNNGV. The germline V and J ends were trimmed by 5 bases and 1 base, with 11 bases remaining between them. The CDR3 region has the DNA TGTGCCAGCAGCCGACCAGGGACGAACACTGAAGCTTTCTTT. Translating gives CASSRPGTNTEAFF. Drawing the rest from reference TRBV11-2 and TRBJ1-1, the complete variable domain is EAGVAQSPRYKIIEKRQSVAFWCNPISGHATLYWYQQILGQGPKLLIQFQNNGVVDDSQLPKDRFSAERLKGVDSTLKIQPAKLEDSAVYLCASSRPGTNTEAFFGQGTRLTVV.

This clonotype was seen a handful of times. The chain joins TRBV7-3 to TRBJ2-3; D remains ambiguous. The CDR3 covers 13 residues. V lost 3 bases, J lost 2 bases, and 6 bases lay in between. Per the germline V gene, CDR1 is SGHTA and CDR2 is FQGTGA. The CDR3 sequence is CASSLWATDTQYF. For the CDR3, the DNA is TGTGCCAGCAGCTTGTGGGCCACAGATACGCAGTATTTT. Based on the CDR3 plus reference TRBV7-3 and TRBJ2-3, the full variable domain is GAGVSQTPSNKVTEKGKYVELRCDPISGHTALYWYRQSLGQGPEFLIYFQGTGAADDSGLPNDRFFAVRPEGSVSTLKIQRTERGDSAVYLCASSLWATDTQYFGPGTRLTVL.

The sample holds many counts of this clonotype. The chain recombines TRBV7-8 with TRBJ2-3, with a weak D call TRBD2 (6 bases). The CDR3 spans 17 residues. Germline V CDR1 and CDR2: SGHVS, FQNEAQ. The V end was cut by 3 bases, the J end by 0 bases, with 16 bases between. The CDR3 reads CASSFQPPGDSTDTQYF. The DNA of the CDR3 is TGTGCCAGCAGCTTTCAGCCACCGGGGGATAGCACAGATACGCAGTATTTT.

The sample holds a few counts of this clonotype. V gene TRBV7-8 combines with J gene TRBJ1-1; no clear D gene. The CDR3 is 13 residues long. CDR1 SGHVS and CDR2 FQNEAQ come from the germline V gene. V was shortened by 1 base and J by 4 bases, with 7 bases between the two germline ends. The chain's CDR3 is CASSLGEVTEAFF. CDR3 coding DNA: TGTGCCAGCAGCTTAGGAGAGGTCACTGAAGCTTTCTTT.

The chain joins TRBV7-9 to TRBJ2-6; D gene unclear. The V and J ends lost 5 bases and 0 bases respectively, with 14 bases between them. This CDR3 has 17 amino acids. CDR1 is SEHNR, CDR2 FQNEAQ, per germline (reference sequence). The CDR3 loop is CASSQSLSHSGANVLTF. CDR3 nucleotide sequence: TGTGCCAGCAGCCAGAGCCTATCTCACTCTGGGGCCAACGTCCTGACTTTC.

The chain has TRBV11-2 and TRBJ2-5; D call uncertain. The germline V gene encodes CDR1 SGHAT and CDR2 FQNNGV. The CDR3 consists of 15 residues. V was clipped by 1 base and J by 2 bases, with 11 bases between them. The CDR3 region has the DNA TGTGCCAGCAGCTTAGTGAGTGGTCTTCAAGAGACCCAGTACTTC. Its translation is CASSLVSGLQETQYF.

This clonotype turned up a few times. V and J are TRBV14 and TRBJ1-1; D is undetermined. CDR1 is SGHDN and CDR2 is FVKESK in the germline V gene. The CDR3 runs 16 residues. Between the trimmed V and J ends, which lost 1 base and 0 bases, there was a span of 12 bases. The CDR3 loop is CASSQGRLAVNTEAFF. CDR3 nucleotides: TGTGCCAGCAGCCAAGGTCGTTTAGCAGTGAACACTGAAGCTTTCTTT. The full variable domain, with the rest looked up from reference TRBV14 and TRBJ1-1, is EAGVTQFPSHSVIEKGQTVTLRCDPISGHDNLYWYRRVMGKEIKFLLHFVKESKQDESGMPNNRFLAERTGGTYSTLKVQPAELEDSGVYFCASSQGRLAVNTEAFFGQGTRLTVV.

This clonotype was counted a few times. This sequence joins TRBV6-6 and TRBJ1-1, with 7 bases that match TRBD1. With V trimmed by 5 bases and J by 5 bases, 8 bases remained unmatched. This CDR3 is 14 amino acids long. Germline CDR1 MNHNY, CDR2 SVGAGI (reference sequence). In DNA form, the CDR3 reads TGTGCCAGCAGTCAGACAGGGCGGGGAACTGAAGCTTTCTTT. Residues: CASSQTGRGTEAFF.

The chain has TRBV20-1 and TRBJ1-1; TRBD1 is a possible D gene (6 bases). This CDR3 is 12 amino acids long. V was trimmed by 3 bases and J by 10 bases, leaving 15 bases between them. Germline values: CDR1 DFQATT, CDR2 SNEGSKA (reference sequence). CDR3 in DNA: TGCAGTGCTAGGGGGGCCCTCTGGGGAGCTTTCTTT. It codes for CSARGALWGAFF.